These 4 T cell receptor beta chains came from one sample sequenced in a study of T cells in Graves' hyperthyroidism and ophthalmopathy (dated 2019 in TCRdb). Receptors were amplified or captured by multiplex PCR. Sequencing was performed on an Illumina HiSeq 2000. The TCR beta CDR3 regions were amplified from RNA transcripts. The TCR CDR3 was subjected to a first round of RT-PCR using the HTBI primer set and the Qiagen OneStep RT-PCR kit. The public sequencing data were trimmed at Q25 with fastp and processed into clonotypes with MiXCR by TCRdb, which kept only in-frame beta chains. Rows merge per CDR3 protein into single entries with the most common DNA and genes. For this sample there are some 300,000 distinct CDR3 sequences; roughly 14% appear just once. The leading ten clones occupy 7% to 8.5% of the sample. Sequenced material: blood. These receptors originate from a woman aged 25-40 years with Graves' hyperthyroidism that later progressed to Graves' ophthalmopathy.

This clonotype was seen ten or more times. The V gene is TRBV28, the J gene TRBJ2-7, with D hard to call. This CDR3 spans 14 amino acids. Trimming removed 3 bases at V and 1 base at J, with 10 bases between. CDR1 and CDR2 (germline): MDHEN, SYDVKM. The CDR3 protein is CASSFIGESYEQYF. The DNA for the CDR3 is TGTGCCAGCAGTTTTATCGGAGAGTCCTACGAGCAGTACTTC.

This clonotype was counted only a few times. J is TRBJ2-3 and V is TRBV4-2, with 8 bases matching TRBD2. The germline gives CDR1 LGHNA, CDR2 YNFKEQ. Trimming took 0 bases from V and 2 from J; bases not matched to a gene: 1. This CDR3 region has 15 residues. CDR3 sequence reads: CASSQDGLATDTQYF. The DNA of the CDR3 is TGTGCCAGCAGCCAAGATGGACTAGCCACAGATACGCAGTATTTT.

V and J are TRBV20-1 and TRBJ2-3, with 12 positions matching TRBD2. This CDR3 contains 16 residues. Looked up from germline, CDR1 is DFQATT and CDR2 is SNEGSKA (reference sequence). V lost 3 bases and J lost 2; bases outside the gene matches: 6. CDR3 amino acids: CSARGGLAGFTDTQYF. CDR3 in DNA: TGCAGTGCTAGGGGTGGACTAGCGGGGTTCACAGATACGCAGTATTTT.

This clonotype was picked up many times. The CDR3 protein is CASSSSGTEPSIVQFF. CDR3 sequence (DNA): TGTGCCAGCAGCTCCTCCGGGACAGAACCATCGATTGTGCAGTTCTTC. The J gene is TRBJ2-1, the V gene TRBV7-9, with 7 bases matching TRBD1. The CDR3 sequence is 16 residues long. Germline values: CDR1 SEHNR, CDR2 FQNEAQ (reference sequence). Trimming at V came to 4 bases and at J to 12 bases, leaving 18 bases not matched to a gene.